The clone carrying this T cell receptor beta chain was counted a few times. Its antigen is undetermined. TCRdb re-called the reads with MiXCR, one entry per CDR3 protein. This table has about 310,000 distinct CDR3 sequences, around a sixth appearing once. The data stem from a study of T cell repertoires in cytomegalovirus infection. Overall study context: An indication of both CMV infection and matching HLA type came from public TCR beta signatures.

Study results and caveats: Dominant in the ex vivo response were TCR beta clonotypes restricted by HLA-C and specific for CMV.

Germline V gives CDR1 MNHNS, CDR2 SASEGT. The CDR3 extends over 15 amino acids. J was trimmed by 4 bases and V by 6 bases; bases with no gene match: 9. The chain combines TRBV6-1 with TRBJ2-3; 8 bases agree with TRBD1. The origin of this receptor is a human donor in good health (CMV status not recorded). Some clones in this sample may be carry-over from other donors' samples. Sequences were obtained from PBMCs. CDR3 sequence (DNA): TGTGCCAGCAGAGCCAGGGGGCTGGAAGCAGATACGCAGTATTTT. Translated: CASRARGLEADTQYF.